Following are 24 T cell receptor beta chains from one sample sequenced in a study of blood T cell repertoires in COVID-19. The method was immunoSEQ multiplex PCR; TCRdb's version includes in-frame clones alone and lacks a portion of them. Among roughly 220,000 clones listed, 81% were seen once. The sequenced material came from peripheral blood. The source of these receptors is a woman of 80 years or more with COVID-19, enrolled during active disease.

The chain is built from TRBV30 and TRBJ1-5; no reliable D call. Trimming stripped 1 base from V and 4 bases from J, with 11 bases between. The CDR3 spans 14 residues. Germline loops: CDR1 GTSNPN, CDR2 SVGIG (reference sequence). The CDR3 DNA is TGTGCCTGGAGTGGGCCCTCCTTTAATCAGCCCCAGCATTTT. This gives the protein CAWSGPSFNQPQHF. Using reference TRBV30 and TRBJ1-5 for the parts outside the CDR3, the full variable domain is SQTIHQWPATLVQPVGSPLSLECTVEGTSNPNLYWYRQAAGRGLQLLFYSVGIGQISSEVPQNLSASRPQDRQFILSSKKLLLSDSGFYLCAWSGPSFNQPQHFGDGTRLSIL.

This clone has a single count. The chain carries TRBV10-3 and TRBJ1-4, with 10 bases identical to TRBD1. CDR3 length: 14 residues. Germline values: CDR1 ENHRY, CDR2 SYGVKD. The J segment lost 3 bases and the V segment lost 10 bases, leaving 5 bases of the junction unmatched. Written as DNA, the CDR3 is TGTGCCACGACAGGGGGCTCGCCTAATGAAAAACTGTTTTTT. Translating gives CATTGGSPNEKLFF.

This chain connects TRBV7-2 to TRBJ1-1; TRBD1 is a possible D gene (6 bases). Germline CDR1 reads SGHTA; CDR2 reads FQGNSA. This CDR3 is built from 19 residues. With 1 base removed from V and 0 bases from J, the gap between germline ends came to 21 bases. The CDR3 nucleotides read TGTGCCAGCAGCTTAGAGCCTCCCAGGCGGACAGCGGTGAACACTGAAGCTTTCTTT. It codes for CASSLEPPRRTAVNTEAFF.

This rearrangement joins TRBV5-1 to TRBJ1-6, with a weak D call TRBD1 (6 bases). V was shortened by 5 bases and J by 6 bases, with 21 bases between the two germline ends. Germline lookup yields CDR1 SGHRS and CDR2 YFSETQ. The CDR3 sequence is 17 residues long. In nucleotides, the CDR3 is TGCGCCAGCAGATTGCTTCCAGGGGTTTCGGGTAATTCACCCCTCCACTTT. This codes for CASRLLPGVSGNSPLHF.

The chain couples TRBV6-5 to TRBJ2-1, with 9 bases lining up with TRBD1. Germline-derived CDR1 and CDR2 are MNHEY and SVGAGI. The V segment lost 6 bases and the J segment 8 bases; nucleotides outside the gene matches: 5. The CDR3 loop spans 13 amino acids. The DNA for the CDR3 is TGTGCCAGCAGCCGGGACAGGGTTCATGAGCAGTTCTTC. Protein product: CASSRDRVHEQFF.

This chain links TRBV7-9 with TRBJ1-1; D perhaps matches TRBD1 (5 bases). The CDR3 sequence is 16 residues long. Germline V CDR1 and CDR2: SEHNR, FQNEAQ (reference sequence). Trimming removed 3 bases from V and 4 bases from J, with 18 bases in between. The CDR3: CASSFSRAQKVTEAFF. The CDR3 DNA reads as TGTGCCAGCAGCTTCTCCAGGGCCCAAAAGGTCACTGAAGCTTTCTTT.

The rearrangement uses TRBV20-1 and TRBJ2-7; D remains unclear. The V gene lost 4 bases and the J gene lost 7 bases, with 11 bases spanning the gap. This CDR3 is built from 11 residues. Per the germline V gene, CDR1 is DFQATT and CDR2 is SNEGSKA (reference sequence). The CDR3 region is CSAIGGMEQYF. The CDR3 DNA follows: TGCAGTGCTATAGGCGGAATGGAGCAGTACTTC.

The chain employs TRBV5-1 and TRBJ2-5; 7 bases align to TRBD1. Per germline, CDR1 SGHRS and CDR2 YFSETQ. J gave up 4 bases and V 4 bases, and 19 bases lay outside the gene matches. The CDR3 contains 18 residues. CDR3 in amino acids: CASSAQPPQRGLSETQYF. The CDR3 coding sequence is TGCGCCAGCAGCGCGCAGCCACCTCAGAGGGGGCTGTCAGAGACCCAGTACTTC.

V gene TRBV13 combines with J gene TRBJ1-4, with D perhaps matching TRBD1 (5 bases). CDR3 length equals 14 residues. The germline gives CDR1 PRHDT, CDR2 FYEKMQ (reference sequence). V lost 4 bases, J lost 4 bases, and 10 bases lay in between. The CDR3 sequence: CASSSGLVNEKLFF. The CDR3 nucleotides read TGTGCCAGCAGCTCGGGACTGGTTAATGAAAAACTGTTTTTT.

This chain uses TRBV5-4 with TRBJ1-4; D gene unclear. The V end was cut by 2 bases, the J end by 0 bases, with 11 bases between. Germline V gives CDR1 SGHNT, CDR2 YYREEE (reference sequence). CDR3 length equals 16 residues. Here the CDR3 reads CASSLAGVATNEKLFF. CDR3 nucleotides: TGTGCCAGCAGCTTAGCCGGGGTTGCAACTAATGAAAAACTGTTTTTT. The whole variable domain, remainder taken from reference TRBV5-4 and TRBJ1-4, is ETGVTQSPTHLIKTRGQQVTLRCSSQSGHNTVSWYQQALGQGPQFIFQYYREEENGRGNFPPRFSGLQFPNYSSELNVNALELDDSALYLCASSLAGVATNEKLFFGSGTQLSVL.

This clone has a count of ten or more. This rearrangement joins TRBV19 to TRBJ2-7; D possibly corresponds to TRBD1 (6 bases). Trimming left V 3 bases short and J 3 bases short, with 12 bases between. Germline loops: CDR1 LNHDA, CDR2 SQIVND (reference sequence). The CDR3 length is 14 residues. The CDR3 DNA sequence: TGTGCCAGTAGTATTGGTCAGGGGTTCTACGAGCAGTACTTC. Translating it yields CASSIGQGFYEQYF. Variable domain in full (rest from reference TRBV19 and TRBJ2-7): DGGITQSPKYLFRKEGQNVTLSCEQNLNHDAMYWYRQDPGQGLRLIYYSQIVNDFQKGDIAEGYSVSREKKESFPLTVTSAQKNPTAFYLCASSIGQGFYEQYFGPGTRLTVT.

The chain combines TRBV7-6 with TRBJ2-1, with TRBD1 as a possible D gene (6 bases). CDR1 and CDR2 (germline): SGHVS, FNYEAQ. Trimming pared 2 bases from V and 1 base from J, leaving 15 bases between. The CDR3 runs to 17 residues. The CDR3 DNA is TGTGCCAGCAGCTTAAATCCACCAACAGGGTCCTACAATGAGCAGTTCTTC. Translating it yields CASSLNPPTGSYNEQFF.

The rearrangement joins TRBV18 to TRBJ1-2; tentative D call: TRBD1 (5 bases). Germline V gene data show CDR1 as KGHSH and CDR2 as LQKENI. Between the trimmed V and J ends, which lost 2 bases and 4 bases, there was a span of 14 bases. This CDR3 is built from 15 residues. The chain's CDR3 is CASSPDARVGYGYTF. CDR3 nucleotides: TGTGCCAGCTCACCAGATGCCAGGGTTGGCTATGGCTACACCTTC.

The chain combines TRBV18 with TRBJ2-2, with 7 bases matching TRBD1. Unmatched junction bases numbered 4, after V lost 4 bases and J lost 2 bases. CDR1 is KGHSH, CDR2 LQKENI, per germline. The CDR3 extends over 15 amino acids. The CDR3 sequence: CASSRGQLNTGELFF. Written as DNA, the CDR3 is TGTGCCAGCTCACGGGGACAGCTTAACACCGGGGAGCTGTTTTTT.

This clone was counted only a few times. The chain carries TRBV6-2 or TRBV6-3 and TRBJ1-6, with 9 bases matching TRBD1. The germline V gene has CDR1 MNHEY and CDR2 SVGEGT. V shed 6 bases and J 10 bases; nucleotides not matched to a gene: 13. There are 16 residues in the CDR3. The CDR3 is CASSHGTGINDSPLHF. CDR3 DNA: TGTGCCAGCAGCCACGGGACAGGGATAAATGACTCACCCCTCCACTTT.

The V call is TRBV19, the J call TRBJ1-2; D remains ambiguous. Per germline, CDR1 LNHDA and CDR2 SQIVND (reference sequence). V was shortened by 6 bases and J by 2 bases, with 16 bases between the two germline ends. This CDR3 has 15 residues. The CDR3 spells CASSIPAGVNYGYTF. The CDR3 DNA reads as TGTGCCAGTAGCATCCCGGCCGGGGTGAACTATGGCTACACCTTC. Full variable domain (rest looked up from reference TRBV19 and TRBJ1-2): DGGITQSPKYLFRKEGQNVTLSCEQNLNHDAMYWYRQDPGQGLRLIYYSQIVNDFQKGDIAEGYSVSREKKESFPLTVTSAQKNPTAFYLCASSIPAGVNYGYTFGSGTRLTVV.

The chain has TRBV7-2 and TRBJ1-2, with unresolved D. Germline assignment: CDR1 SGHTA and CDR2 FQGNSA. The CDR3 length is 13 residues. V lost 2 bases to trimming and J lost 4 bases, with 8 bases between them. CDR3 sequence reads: CASSLSSSYGYTF. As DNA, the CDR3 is TGTGCCAGCAGCTTATCATCCAGCTATGGCTACACCTTC.

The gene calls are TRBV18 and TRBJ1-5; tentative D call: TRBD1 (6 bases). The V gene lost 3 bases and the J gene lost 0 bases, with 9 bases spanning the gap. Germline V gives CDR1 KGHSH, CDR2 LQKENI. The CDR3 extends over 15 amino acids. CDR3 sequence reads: CASSPGTLSNQPQHF. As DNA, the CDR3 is TGTGCCAGCTCACCTGGGACACTTAGCAATCAGCCCCAGCATTTT.

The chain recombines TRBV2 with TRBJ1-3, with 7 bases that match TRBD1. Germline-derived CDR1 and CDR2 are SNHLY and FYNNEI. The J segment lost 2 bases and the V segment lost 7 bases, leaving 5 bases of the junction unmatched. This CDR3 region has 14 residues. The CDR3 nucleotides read TGTGCCAGCAATGCGGGGACAGCTGGAAACACCATATATTTT. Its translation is CASNAGTAGNTIYF.

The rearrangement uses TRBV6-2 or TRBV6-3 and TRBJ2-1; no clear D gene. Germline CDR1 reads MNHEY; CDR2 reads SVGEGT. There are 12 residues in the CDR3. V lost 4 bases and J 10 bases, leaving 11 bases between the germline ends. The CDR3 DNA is TGTGCCAGCAGTTTGGCCTCCGTGGAGCAGTTCTTC. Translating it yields CASSLASVEQFF.

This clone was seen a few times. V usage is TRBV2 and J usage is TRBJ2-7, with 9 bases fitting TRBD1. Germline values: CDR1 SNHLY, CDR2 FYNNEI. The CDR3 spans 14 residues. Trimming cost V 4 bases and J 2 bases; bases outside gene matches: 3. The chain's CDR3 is CASSGRTGAYEQYF. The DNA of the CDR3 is TGTGCCAGCAGTGGACGGACAGGGGCCTACGAGCAGTACTTC.

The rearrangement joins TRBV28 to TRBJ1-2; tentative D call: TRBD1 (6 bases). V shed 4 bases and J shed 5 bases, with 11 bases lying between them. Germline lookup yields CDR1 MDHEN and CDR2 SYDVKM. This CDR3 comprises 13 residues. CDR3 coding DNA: TGTGCCAGCAGTTCGGCCCAGGGGTATGGCTACACCTTC. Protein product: CASSSAQGYGYTF.

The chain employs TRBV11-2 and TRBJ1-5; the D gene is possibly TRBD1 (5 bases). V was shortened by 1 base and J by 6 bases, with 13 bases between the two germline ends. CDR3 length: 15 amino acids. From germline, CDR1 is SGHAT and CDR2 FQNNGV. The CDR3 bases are TGTGCCAGCAGCTTAGCCGGACAAGTAGGTCAGCCCCAGCATTTT. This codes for CASSLAGQVGQPQHF.

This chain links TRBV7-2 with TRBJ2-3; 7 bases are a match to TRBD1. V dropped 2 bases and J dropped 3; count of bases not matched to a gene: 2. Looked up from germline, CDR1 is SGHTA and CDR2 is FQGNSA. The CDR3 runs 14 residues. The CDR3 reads CASSLSGGTDTQYF. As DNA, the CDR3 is TGTGCCAGCAGCTTATCAGGGGGAACAGATACGCAGTATTTT.